What follows are 7 T cell receptor beta chains derived from one specimen sequenced in a study of shared T cell receptors in the human thymus. The assay was immunoSEQ multiplex PCR, and TCRdb's table has in-frame clones only and misses some. Among over 450,000 clones listed, 75% to 85% were seen once. A further study also used this sample, focusing on human thymus T cells.

The sequenced sample was thymocytes. The receptors come from a boy less than two years old with a congenital heart defect.

The chain couples TRBV6-1 to TRBJ2-7; D may be TRBD2 (6 bases). The germline V gene has CDR1 MNHNS and CDR2 SASEGT. CDR3 length: 10 residues. V shed 8 bases and J shed 5 bases, with 7 bases lying between them. CDR3 region: CASGGNEQYF. DNA for the CDR3: TGTGCCAGCGGAGGGAACGAGCAGTACTTC.

In its sample, this clone was seen once. The CDR3 sequence is CASSDVGPGGVYEQYF. In nucleotides, the CDR3 is TGCGCCAGCAGTGATGTGGGGCCAGGGGGAGTCTACGAGCAGTACTTC. V gene TRBV10-1 combines with J gene TRBJ2-7, with TRBD1 matching over 7 bases. CDR1 WNHNN and CDR2 SYGVQD come from the germline V gene (reference sequence). V lost 3 bases to trimming and J lost 3 bases; unmatched junction nucleotides: 11. The length of the CDR3 is 16 residues.

The J gene is TRBJ2-7, the V gene TRBV7-2; D is possibly TRBD1 (5 bases). Trimming cost V 8 bases and J 5 bases, with 16 bases left between them. CDR1 and CDR2 (germline): SGHTA, FQGNSA. The CDR3 has 13 amino acids. CDR3 sequence (DNA): TGTGCCAGCGCTAGAGATGGGGCGGACGAGCAGTACTTC. Protein: CASARDGADEQYF.

V usage is TRBV30 and J usage is TRBJ2-6; no reliable D call. The CDR3 is made up of 16 amino acids. The V gene's germline CDR1 is GTSNPN and CDR2 SVGIG (reference sequence). With 6 bases removed from V and 0 bases from J, the gap between germline ends came to 15 bases. CDR3 amino acids: CACSPQKISGANVLTF. The CDR3 nucleotides are TGTGCCTGCTCACCCCAGAAAATCTCTGGGGCCAACGTCCTGACTTTC.

The rearrangement links TRBV9 to TRBJ1-2; D gene unclear. The CDR3 is made up of 14 amino acids. The germline CDR1 and CDR2 sequences are SGDLS and YYNGEE. Trimming cost V 0 bases and J 4 bases, with 10 bases left between them. The CDR3 DNA sequence: TGTGCCAGCAGCGTAGAAACCATGCGCTATGGCTACACCTTC. It specifies CASSVETMRYGYTF.

V and J are TRBV2 and TRBJ2-7, with D perhaps TRBD1 (6 bases). Germline-derived CDR1 and CDR2 are SNHLY and FYNNEI. The CDR3 sequence is 9 residues long. The CDR3 nucleotides are TGTGCCAGCAGTGCCCCAGGGGAAGTC. The encoded protein is CASSAPGEV.

The chain joins TRBV5-1 to TRBJ2-1, with 10 nucleotides matching TRBD2. CDR3 length equals 14 residues. The germline gives CDR1 SGHRS, CDR2 YFSETQ. The V segment lost 5 bases and the J segment 4 bases; nucleotides outside the gene matches: 3. The CDR3 DNA is TGCGCCAGCAGAGCGGGGGGGCCGTACAATGAGCAGTTCTTC. Amino acids: CASRAGGPYNEQFF.